These 25 T cell receptor beta chains were sequenced from one sample in a study of T-cell memory formation after mild COVID-19. TCRdb re-called the 5' RACE reads with MiXCR, one entry per CDR3 protein. The sample contains about 360,000 distinct CDR3 sequences, about 15% of which appear only once. The specimen was PBMCs or a T cell subset sorted from them (not recorded which). Receptor source: a man aged 18 to 30 who had mild COVID-19 (a few samples of this study predate the infection). Cell type and time point are not known.

The rearrangement uses TRBV6-6 and TRBJ2-5; perhaps TRBD2 as D (6 bases). The CDR3 loop spans 14 amino acids. Germline assignment: CDR1 MNHNY and CDR2 SVGAGI (reference sequence). V lost 4 bases to trimming and J lost 5 bases, with 14 bases between them. The CDR3 DNA sequence: TGTGCCAGCAGTTCTACGGACTACTCGGAGACCCAGTACTTC. Its protein is CASSSTDYSETQYF.

The table lists this clonotype with a few counts. The J gene is TRBJ1-6, the V gene TRBV7-9; no definite D call. The CDR3 contains 14 residues. Germline V gives CDR1 SEHNR, CDR2 FQNEAQ (reference sequence). Trimming took 5 bases from V and 8 from J, leaving 13 bases between them. The DNA of the CDR3 is TGTGCCAGCAGCCCGGTCCTCCTGTATTCACCCCTCCACTTT. Amino acid sequence: CASSPVLLYSPLHF.

The chain links TRBV24-1 to TRBJ2-7; D unresolved. The ends were cut back, 2 bases at V and 6 bases at J, with 13 bases in the middle. Per germline, CDR1 KGHDR and CDR2 SFDVKD. CDR3 length: 14 residues. The CDR3 is CATSDSHEVLEQYF. The CDR3 DNA sequence: TGTGCCACCAGTGATTCCCACGAGGTGCTCGAGCAGTACTTC.

This clonotype was detected ten times or more. The chain employs TRBV6-2 or TRBV6-3 and TRBJ1-2, with TRBD1 as a possible D gene (6 bases). V shed 7 bases and J shed 4 bases, with 19 bases lying between them. Germline V gives CDR1 MNHEY, CDR2 SVGEGT. This CDR3 is 15 amino acids long. This CDR3 is CASNDPGDSFYGYTF. The CDR3, as DNA: TGTGCCAGCAATGACCCAGGGGACTCTTTCTATGGCTACACCTTC.

The chain has TRBV5-6 and TRBJ2-5; either TRBD1 or TRBD2 may fit D (5 bases each). Germline CDR1 SGHDT, CDR2 YYEEEE. CDR3 length: 15 amino acids. Trimming pared 0 bases from V and 7 bases from J, leaving 16 bases between. The CDR3 DNA reads as TGTGCCAGCAGCTTGGCGGGGAAGGGGCCGGGGACCCAGTACTTC. Encoded protein: CASSLAGKGPGTQYF.

This clonotype was detected only a few times. This rearrangement joins TRBV20-1 to TRBJ2-3; TRBD1 matches at 7 bases. Unmatched junction bases numbered 1, after V lost 3 bases and J lost 1 base. The CDR3 totals 13 residues. Germline V CDR1 and CDR2: DFQATT, SNEGSKA (reference sequence). As DNA, the CDR3 is TGCAGTGCTAGCGGACAGGGCACAGATACGCAGTATTTT. Protein: CSASGQGTDTQYF.

There are a few counts of this clonotype. The rearrangement uses TRBV28 and TRBJ2-3, with TRBD1 matching 7 bases. V gave up 2 bases and J gave up 2 bases; unmatched junction bases: 10. From germline, CDR1 is MDHEN and CDR2 SYDVKM. This CDR3 is built from 17 residues. The CDR3 sequence: CASSLAGAGGYTDTQYF. The CDR3 DNA is TGTGCCAGCAGTTTAGCCGGGGCAGGGGGATACACAGATACGCAGTATTTT.

The table lists this clonotype with many counts. This sequence joins TRBV7-2 and TRBJ2-1; unclear D gene. V lost 1 base to trimming and J lost 5 bases, with 12 bases between them. The CDR3 has 15 residues. The germline gives CDR1 SGHTA, CDR2 FQGNSA. CDR3 nucleotides: TGTGCCAGCAGCTTAGTACACTTGGGGAACAATGAGCAGTTCTTC. Its translation: CASSLVHLGNNEQFF.

In this sample, this clonotype turned up a few times. The V and J genes are TRBV20-1 and TRBJ1-1, with D uncertain. Trimming left V 6 bases short and J 1 base short, with 12 bases between. Germline CDR1 and CDR2: DFQATT and SNEGSKA (reference sequence). The CDR3 is 13 residues long. CDR3 DNA: TGCAGTGCCCACCGCGGGGAGAACACTGAAGCTTTCTTT. Translated, it gives CSAHRGENTEAFF.

This clonotype has just a few counts. The chain joins TRBV15 to TRBJ2-5, with D uncertain. V lost 5 bases and J lost 5, with 15 bases in between. Germline values: CDR1 LNHNV, CDR2 YYDKDF (reference sequence). CDR3 length equals 14 residues. CDR3 amino acids: CATSSDPLWETQYF. The CDR3 region has the DNA TGTGCCACCAGCTCGGACCCCCTATGGGAGACCCAGTACTTC.

This sequence joins TRBV9 and TRBJ2-2; D is perhaps TRBD1 or TRBD2 (5 bases each). This CDR3 is built from 16 residues. CDR1 and CDR2 from the germline V gene are SGDLS and YYNGEE. The V end lost 3 bases, the J end lost 1 base, and 13 bases lay between the germline ends. In DNA form, the CDR3 reads TGTGCCAGCAGCGCCTCCGGGACGGTGAACACCGGGGAGCTGTTTTTT. As protein: CASSASGTVNTGELFF.

This clonotype was seen a handful of times. The chain carries TRBV7-9 and TRBJ2-7; D ambiguous. Looked up from germline, CDR1 is SEHNR and CDR2 is FQNEAQ (reference sequence). V was pared by 5 bases and J by 4 bases, with 15 bases between. The length of the CDR3 is 14 residues. CDR3 sequence (DNA): TGTGCCAGCAGCACCCCCAACACGGAGTACGAGCAGTACTTC. Its protein product is CASSTPNTEYEQYF. Supplemented by reference TRBV7-9 and TRBJ2-7, the full variable domain reads DTGVSQNPRHKITKRGQNVTFRCDPISEHNRLYWYRQTLGQGPEFLTYFQNEAQLEKSRLLSDRFSAERPKGSFSTLEIQRTEQGDSAMYLCASSTPNTEYEQYFGPGTRLTVT.

V usage is TRBV7-2 and J usage is TRBJ2-2; D not resolved. Germline V gene sequence: CDR1 SGHTA, CDR2 FQGNSA. This CDR3 has 14 residues. Trimming cost V 5 bases and J 1 base, with 8 bases left between them. The CDR3 loop reads CASSPTKNTGELFF. As DNA, the CDR3 is TGTGCCAGCAGCCCCACAAAGAACACCGGGGAGCTGTTTTTT. Full variable domain (outside the CDR3, taken from reference TRBV7-2 and TRBJ2-2): GAGVSQSPSNKVTEKGKDVELRCDPISGHTALYWYRQSLGQGLEFLIYFQGNSAPDKSGLPSDRFSAERTGGSVSTLTIQRTQQEDSAVYLCASSPTKNTGELFFGEGSRLTVL.

The rearrangement uses TRBV29-1 and TRBJ2-2, with D perhaps given as TRBD1 or TRBD2 (5 bases each). The germline CDR1 and CDR2 sequences are SQVTM and ANQGSEA. The CDR3 contains 14 residues. The V gene lost 5 bases and the J gene lost 8 bases, with 18 bases spanning the gap. CDR3 residues: CSVPGTEPWGELFF. As DNA, the CDR3 is TGCAGCGTTCCCGGGACGGAGCCTTGGGGGGAGCTGTTTTTT.

V is TRBV18 and J is TRBJ1-3; the D gene is possibly TRBD1 (6 bases). The CDR3 sequence is 15 residues long. The V gene's germline CDR1 is KGHSH and CDR2 LQKENI. V was shortened by 4 bases and J by 3 bases, with 13 bases between the two germline ends. As DNA, the CDR3 is TGTGCCAGCTCACTCCAGGGGCAGGATGGAAACACCATATATTTT. Translating it yields CASSLQGQDGNTIYF. The full variable domain, its missing parts supplied by reference TRBV18 and TRBJ1-3, is NAGVMQNPRHLVRRRGQEARLRCSPMKGHSHVYWYRQLPEEGLKFMVYLQKENIIDESGMPKERFSAEFPKEGPSILRIQQVVRGDSAAYFCASSLQGQDGNTIYFGEGSWLTVV.

There are a few counts of this clonotype. This rearrangement joins TRBV5-6 to TRBJ1-1; the match to TRBD1 covers 10 bases. The length of the CDR3 is 14 residues. The germline CDR1 and CDR2 sequences are SGHDT and YYEEEE. Losses at the gene ends were 4 bases for V and 8 bases for J; bases not matched to a gene: 8. The CDR3 reads CASSPDRGSTEAFF. The CDR3 nucleotides are TGTGCCAGCAGCCCGGACAGGGGGTCTACGGAAGCTTTCTTT.

This clonotype was observed a few times. The chain combines TRBV27 with TRBJ1-3, with D hard to call. Trimming took 0 bases from V and 0 from J, leaving 12 bases between them. CDR1 is MNHEY, CDR2 SMNVEV, per germline (reference sequence). This CDR3 region has 17 residues. The CDR3 DNA is TGTGCCAGCAGTTTATCTTTTCCAGTCCTCTCTGGAAACACCATATATTTT. It yields the protein CASSLSFPVLSGNTIYF.

This clonotype was seen repeatedly, ten times or more. The chain links TRBV18 to TRBJ1-1; possible D gene TRBD1, 6 bases. Looked up from germline, CDR1 is KGHSH and CDR2 is LQKENI. Trimming took 5 bases from V and 7 from J, leaving 17 bases between them. The CDR3 extends over 14 amino acids. The CDR3 spells CASSFIGQPSEAFF. The DNA of the CDR3 is TGTGCCAGCTCATTTATCGGACAGCCGAGTGAAGCTTTCTTT.

The chain has TRBV7-8 and TRBJ1-5; 8 bases match TRBD1. The CDR3 extends over 14 amino acids. Germline trimming cut 9 bases from V and 4 bases from J; bases unmatched to any gene: 8. From germline, CDR1 is SGHVS and CDR2 FQNEAQ. The CDR3 DNA reads TGTGCCAGTAACCGGGACAGGTCAAATCAGCCCCAGCATTTT. Translating it yields CASNRDRSNQPQHF.

This clonotype has ten or more counts. This chain links TRBV5-1 with TRBJ2-6; D call uncertain. The CDR3 runs 15 residues. From germline, CDR1 is SGHRS and CDR2 YFSETQ. V shed 2 bases and J shed 1 base, with 7 bases lying between them. CDR3 loop: CASSFTLSGANVLTF. CDR3 coding DNA: TGCGCCAGCAGCTTTACGTTGTCTGGGGCCAACGTCCTGACTTTC.

Here the CDR3 DNA reads TGTGCCTGGAAAAGCATGGGGAATTCACCCCTCCACTTT. Translation gives CAWKSMGNSPLHF. The rearrangement joins TRBV30 to TRBJ1-6, with D hard to call. Germline CDR1 reads GTSNPN; CDR2 reads SVGIG (reference sequence). V lost 4 bases and J lost 7, with 11 bases in between. This CDR3 has 13 residues.

This clonotype was picked up a small number of times. The chain has TRBV6-5 and TRBJ2-7, with D perhaps matching TRBD1 (6 bases). V was clipped by 0 bases and J by 0 bases, with 12 bases between them. Germline assignment: CDR1 MNHEY and CDR2 SVGAGI. This CDR3 comprises 16 residues. In DNA, the CDR3 is TGTGCCAGCAGTTACTCTCTAGGGGGAAGCTCCTACGAGCAGTACTTC. Its protein product is CASSYSLGGSSYEQYF.

This clonotype was detected a few times. The chain joins TRBV12-5 to TRBJ2-5; no clear D. V lost 1 base, J lost 1 base, and 13 bases lay in between. The germline V gene encodes CDR1 LGHNT and CDR2 FRNRAP. The CDR3 extends over 16 amino acids. CDR3 loop: CASGLGTVWSQETQYF. DNA for the CDR3: TGTGCTAGTGGTTTGGGAACGGTTTGGTCCCAAGAGACCCAGTACTTC.

The rearrangement links TRBV20-1 to TRBJ2-1; TRBD2 aligns across 8 bases. Trimming at V came to 1 base and at J to 2 bases, leaving 7 bases not matched to a gene. Germline CDR1 and CDR2: DFQATT and SNEGSKA (reference sequence). The CDR3 has 16 amino acids. CDR3 loop: CSARGVGRVTYNEQFF. Written as DNA, the CDR3 is TGCAGTGCTAGAGGGGTCGGGAGGGTCACCTACAATGAGCAGTTCTTC.

This chain joins TRBV28 and TRBJ2-4, with D uncertain. The CDR3 has 14 residues. The germline gives CDR1 MDHEN, CDR2 SYDVKM. Trimming removed 3 bases from V and 9 bases from J, with 15 bases in between. The chain's CDR3 is CASSFSAPGPIQYF. The CDR3 region has the DNA TGTGCCAGCAGTTTTTCGGCCCCCGGCCCCATTCAGTACTTC.